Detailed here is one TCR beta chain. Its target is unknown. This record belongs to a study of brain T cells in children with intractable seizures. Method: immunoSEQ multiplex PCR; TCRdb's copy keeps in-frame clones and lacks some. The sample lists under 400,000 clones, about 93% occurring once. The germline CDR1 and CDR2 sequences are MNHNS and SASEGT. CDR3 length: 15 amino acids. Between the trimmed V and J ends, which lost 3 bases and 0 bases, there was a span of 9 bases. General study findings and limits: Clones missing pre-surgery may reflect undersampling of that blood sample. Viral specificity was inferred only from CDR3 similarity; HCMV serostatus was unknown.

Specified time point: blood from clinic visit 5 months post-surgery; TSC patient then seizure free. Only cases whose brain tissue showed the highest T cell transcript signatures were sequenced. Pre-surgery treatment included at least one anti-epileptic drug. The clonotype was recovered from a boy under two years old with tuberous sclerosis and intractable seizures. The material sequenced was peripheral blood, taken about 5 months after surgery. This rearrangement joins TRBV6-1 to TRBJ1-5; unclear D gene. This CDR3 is CASSDNRDSNQPQHF. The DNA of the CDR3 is TGTGCCAGCAGTGATAATCGGGATAGCAATCAGCCCCAGCATTTT.